This TCR beta chain was found in a study of T-cell reconstitution after alpha-beta-depleted transplantation in children. Unique molecular identifiers were used in preparing the TCRbeta library. MiXCR was run by TCRdb on the PCR reads, yielding one entry per CDR3 protein. This table has some 500,000 distinct CDR3 sequences, less than 35% appearing once. CDR3 length equals 16 residues. Between the trimmed V and J ends, which lost 5 bases and 1 base, there was a span of 14 bases. The chain couples TRBV12-3 or TRBV12-4 to TRBJ2-2; D remains ambiguous. The sample here was PBMCs from the stem cell graft donor, taken from the stem cell graft. The sequence derives from a human donor who donated a stem cell graft to a child with aplastic anemia. The chain's CDR3 is CASSISFSLNTGELFF. The CDR3 DNA sequence: TGTGCCAGCAGTATCTCCTTTTCCCTGAACACCGGGGAGCTGTTTTTT.